This T cell receptor (beta chain) was found in a study of CD8+ T cells in alopecia areata. In the study overall: Patients received oral tofacitinib, 5 to 10 mg twice daily, for moderate-to-severe alopecia areata. It was 6 to 18 months of tofacitinib, and then there were 6 months off drug. By percentage of affected scalp area, the severity of treated patients was scored.

The CDR3 sequence is 14 residues long. Germline-derived CDR1 and CDR2 are SQVTM and ANQGSEA. The V and J ends lost 4 bases and 4 bases, in that order; junction bases with no gene match: 6. Treatment given: oral pan-JAK inhibitor, 5-10 mg twice daily. Reverse transcription of extracted RNA yielded cDNA, which provided the sequencing template. Data came from immunoSEQ multiplex PCR; TCRdb stores just in-frame clones and leaves some out. The sample lists 150,000 or so clones, 65% occurring once. The clonotype was recovered from a human donor with alopecia areata. The genes are TRBV29-1 and TRBJ2-1; 8 positions match TRBD2. The sample in question was CD4+ T cells sorted from blood, obtained at week 4, from a patient treated with tofacitinib. The DNA of the CDR3 is TGCAGCGTTGGATGGAGCGGGGGATACAATGAGCAGTTCTTC. Protein sequence: CSVGWSGGYNEQFF.